The clone carrying this T cell receptor (beta chain) was counted between two and nine times. As yet, its antigen is unknown. The authors deemed Graves' hyperthyroidism stable absent ophthalmopathy progression within 18 months. Clinical symptoms, serum thyroxine, TRAb, thyroid ultrasound and orbital computed tomography informed diagnoses. Source material for PBMCs was more than 7.5 ml fresh peripheral blood. Amplified TCR beta CDR3 regions derived from RNA transcripts. The primer set for the first-round RT-PCR of the TCR CDR3 was HTBI. Via MiXCR, TCRdb re-called the multiplex PCR reads, giving one row per CDR3 protein. The table lists about 210,000 distinct CDR3 sequences, 17% of them singletons, with 50% in the top ten. The data were taken from a study of T cells in Graves' hyperthyroidism and ophthalmopathy. The CDR3 length is 14 residues. The germline gives CDR1 SQVTM, CDR2 ANQGSEA. V lost 0 bases to trimming and J lost 4 bases, with 9 bases between them.

Overall study results and limits: Also found in blood were most expanded thyroid clonotypes above 0.001.

The gene calls are TRBV29-1 and TRBJ2-2; tentative D call: TRBD1 (6 bases). This TCR derives from a man aged 50 to 60 with Graves' hyperthyroidism. The sequenced sample was blood. The CDR3 DNA is TGCAGCGTTGAAGACTCCAGGGGCACCGGGGAGCTGTTTTTT. Encoded protein: CSVEDSRGTGELFF.